The rows below give T cell receptor beta chains drawn from one sample of a study of blood T cell repertoires in COVID-19. Here immunoSEQ multiplex PCR was the method, and the copy in TCRdb shows in-frame clones only, minus some. The sample shows 150,000 to 200,000 clones, 70% to 90% of them seen only once. Sequenced sample: peripheral blood. The source is a woman aged 80 or older with COVID-19, enrolled during active disease. Each CDR3 is given with its conserved first and last residue. D genes are given only for firm matches. Clone size appears in some rows only: once, few, many, or a class for an expanded clone.

V gene	D gene	clone size	J gene	CDR3 DNA	CDR3 protein
TRBV10-3	TRBD2	.	TRBJ2-3	TGTGCCATCAGTGAGGGGACTACCGCTAGCACAGATACGCAGTATTTT	CAISEGTTASTDTQYF
TRBV7-3	.	.	TRBJ1-5	TGTGCCAGCGCTAAGGGGCTTAATCAGCCCCAGCATTTT	CASAKGLNQPQHF
TRBV10-3	.	.	TRBJ1-3	TGTGCCATCAGTGAGTCGAATAGGGGTGCCTCTGGAAACACCATATATTTT	CAISESNRGASGNTIYF
TRBV28	TRBD2	.	TRBJ2-7	TGTGCCAGCAGTTTCGGCGGGGGGGCGGGTGAGCAGTACTTC	CASSFGGGAGEQYF
TRBV18	.	.	TRBJ2-3	TGTGCCAGCTCACCAGTACTAGACTCAGATACGCAGTATTTT	CASSPVLDSDTQYF
TRBV27	TRBD2	.	TRBJ2-1	TGTGCCAGCAGTTTCCAGAGGACTAGCGGGAGTGGAAATGAGCAGTTCTTC	CASSFQRTSGSGNEQFF
TRBV14	.	.	TRBJ1-2	TGTGCCAGCAGCCTTAGCCAAACCTATGGCTACACCTTC	CASSLSQTYGYTF
TRBV27	TRBD1	.	TRBJ2-7	TGTGCCAGCAGTCCAAGACAGGGATCGGGCTCCTACGAGCAGTACTTC	CASSPRQGSGSYEQYF
TRBV6-5	.	.	TRBJ1-4	TGTGCCAGCAGTTACCAGGGGTTGGTTGAAAAACTGTTTTTT	CASSYQGLVEKLFF
TRBV30	.	.	TRBJ2-4	TGTGCCTGGAGTACCCAGGGCAACATTCAGTACTTC	CAWSTQGNIQYF
TRBV9	TRBD1	.	TRBJ1-2	TGTGCCAGCAGCCCTGGCGGACAGGGGTTTGGCTACACCTTC	CASSPGGQGFGYTF
TRBV6-5	TRBD1	.	TRBJ1-6	TGTGCCAGCAGCGAGACAGGGGCCGTTTTTTCACCCCTCCACTTT	CASSETGAVFSPLHF
TRBV9	.	.	TRBJ2-3	TGTGCCAGCACCCAGGGCACAGATACGCAGTATTTT	CASTQGTDTQYF
TRBV6-2/TRBV6-3	TRBD1	few	TRBJ1-5	TGTGCCAGCAGTTACTCGCGGGGAAGGGGGCAAGATCAGCCCCAGCATTTT	CASSYSRGRGQDQPQHF
TRBV29-1	.	.	TRBJ2-6	TGCAGCGTTGCGTACTCTGGGGCCAACGTCCTGACTTTC	CSVAYSGANVLTF
TRBV10-2	TRBD1	once	TRBJ1-5	TGCGCCAGCAGTGCACCGGGACAGGGGGTTCAGCCCCAGCATTTT	CASSAPGQGVQPQHF
TRBV18	TRBD2	.	TRBJ2-7	TGTGCCAGCTCACCTACTAGCGCCTACGAGCAGTACTTC	CASSPTSAYEQYF
TRBV2	.	.	TRBJ2-7	TGTGCCAGCAGTGGGGGAACCTCAGGGGTCAGGGAGCAGTACTTC	CASSGGTSGVREQYF
TRBV29-1	TRBD1	once	TRBJ1-2	TGCAGCGCTATGACCGGGACAGGCGCCGACTATGGCTACACCTTC	CSAMTGTGADYGYTF
TRBV21-1	.	.	TRBJ1-5	TGTGCCAGCCCGGACAGGTCTAGCAATCAGCCCCAGCATTTT	CASPDRSSNQPQHF
TRBV27	TRBD1	once	TRBJ1-2	TGTGCCAGCAGTCCGTGGACAGGGTTGCACTATGGCTACACCTTC	CASSPWTGLHYGYTF
TRBV7-2	.	.	TRBJ2-5	TGTGCCAGCAGCATACCGGGACTTCAAGAGACCCAGTACTTC	CASSIPGLQETQYF
TRBV6-2/TRBV6-3	.	few	TRBJ2-7	TGTGCCAGCAGTTACTCGATTTCATTCCGCGGGGGCATTTTC	CASSYSISFRGGIF
TRBV28	.	.	TRBJ1-4	TGTGCCAGCACCGGGTCATGGAGGAATGAAAAACTGTTTTTT	CASTGSWRNEKLFF
TRBV30	TRBD1	once	TRBJ1-5	TGTGCCAGCGCAGGGGGCGGTAATCAGCCCCAGCATTTT	CASAGGGNQPQHF
TRBV5-1	TRBD1	.	TRBJ2-5	TGCGCCAGCAGCTTTACAGGGGCCCAAGAGACCCAGTACTTC	CASSFTGAQETQYF
TRBV4-2	.	.	TRBJ1-5	TGTGCCAGCAGCCGATCAACGGGGGGGGGTCAGCCCCAGCATTTT	CASSRSTGGGQPQHF
TRBV6-5	.	.	TRBJ1-2	TGTGCCAGCAGGGTAGTGGTGTATGGCTACACCTTC	CASRVVVYGYTF
TRBV19	.	once	TRBJ2-2	TGTGCCAGTAGTAAATATCCCGGGGAGCTGTTTTTT	CASSKYPGELFF
TRBV6-5	.	.	TRBJ2-7	TGTGCCAGCGCCCTTACCGGTTCATACGAGCAGTACTTC	CASALTGSYEQYF
TRBV11-2	TRBD2	.	TRBJ2-7	TGTGCCAGCAGCTTCGGGCGGGGGGAGTTTTACGAGCAGTACTTC	CASSFGRGEFYEQYF
TRBV7-9	.	once	TRBJ1-2	TGTGCCAGCAGCTCGAAGGGGGTTATTGGTGGCTACACCTTC	CASSSKGVIGGYTF
TRBV7-8	TRBD1	.	TRBJ1-3	TGTGCCAGCAGCCCACAGGGGACTGGAAACACCATATATTTT	CASSPQGTGNTIYF
TRBV30	TRBD1	.	TRBJ1-2	TGTGCCTGGACTATCACAGGGGTTGGTGGCTACACCTTC	CAWTITGVGGYTF
TRBV5-4	.	.	TRBJ1-5	TGTGCCAGCAGCTTGGACAGGGCCCTTAGTCAGCCCCAGCATTTT	CASSLDRALSQPQHF
TRBV9	.	.	TRBJ1-2	TGTGCCAGCAGCGTAGTTAACGGTCCCTTGGGCGGCTACACCTTC	CASSVVNGPLGGYTF